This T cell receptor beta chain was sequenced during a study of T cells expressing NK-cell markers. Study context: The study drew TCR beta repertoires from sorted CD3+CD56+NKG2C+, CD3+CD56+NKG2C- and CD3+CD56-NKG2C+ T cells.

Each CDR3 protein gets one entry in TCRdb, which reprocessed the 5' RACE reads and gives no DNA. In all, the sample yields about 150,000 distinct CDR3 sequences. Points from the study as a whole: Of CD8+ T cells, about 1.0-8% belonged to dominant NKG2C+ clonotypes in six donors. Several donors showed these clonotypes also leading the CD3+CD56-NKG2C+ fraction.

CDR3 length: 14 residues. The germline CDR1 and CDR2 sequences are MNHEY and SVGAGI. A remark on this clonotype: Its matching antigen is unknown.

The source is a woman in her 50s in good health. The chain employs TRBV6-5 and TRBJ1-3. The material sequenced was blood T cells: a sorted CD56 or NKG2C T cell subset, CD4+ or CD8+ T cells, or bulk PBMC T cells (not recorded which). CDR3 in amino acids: CASSSGRSGNTIYF.